This T cell receptor (beta chain) appears in the sequencing data of a study of T cell responses to AZD1222 COVID-19 vaccine. Sequenced by immunoSEQ multiplex PCR; TCRdb stores in-frame clones only, minus some. The repertoire includes about 120,000 clones, 87% of them detected once, and under 3% sits in the top ten. CDR1 and CDR2 from the germline V gene are SGHTA and FQGTGA. CDR3 length: 13 residues. The V and J ends lost 5 bases and 4 bases respectively, with 11 bases between them. The specimen comprised peripheral blood, sampled 28 days after the second AZD1222 dose. The sequence derives from an adult who received the AZD1222 COVID-19 vaccine. The chain has TRBV7-3 and TRBJ1-2, with no clear D. Here the CDR3 reads CASSPSGGYGYTF. The CDR3 coding sequence is TGTGCCAGCAGCCCGTCGGGCGGCTATGGCTACACCTTC. Variable domain in full (rest from reference TRBV7-3 and TRBJ1-2): GAGVSQTPSNKVTEKGKYVELRCDPISGHTALYWYRQSLGQGPEFLIYFQGTGAADDSGLPNDRFFAVRPEGSVSTLKIQRTERGDSAVYLCASSPSGGYGYTFGSGTRLTVV.